The 7 T cell receptor beta chains given below trace back to one sample, sequenced in a study of beta chain features in type 1 diabetes. Expressed TCRB transcripts got sequenced, as all isolated RNA was reverse transcribed. Generated by immunoSEQ multiplex PCR, the TCRdb table keeps only in-frame clones and is missing some. Here the sample spans hundreds of thousands of clones, roughly 9.6% being singletons. Sample: naive CD4+ T cells from blood. Every receptor here comes from a woman aged 18-29 years in good health.

The chain links TRBV19 to TRBJ1-2; possibly TRBD1 for D (5 bases). Looked up from germline, CDR1 is LNHDA and CDR2 is SQIVND (reference sequence). This CDR3 comprises 15 residues. V was shortened by 5 bases and J by 8 bases, with 21 bases between the two germline ends. The CDR3 region is CASSETPGLAAGYTF. The CDR3 DNA reads TGTGCCAGTAGTGAAACCCCGGGACTAGCTGCGGGCTACACCTTC. Combining the CDR3 with reference TRBV19 and TRBJ1-2 gives the whole variable domain DGGITQSPKYLFRKEGQNVTLSCEQNLNHDAMYWYRQDPGQGLRLIYYSQIVNDFQKGDIAEGYSVSREKKESFPLTVTSAQKNPTAFYLCASSETPGLAAGYTFGSGTRLTVV.

The rearrangement links TRBV19 to TRBJ2-2, with TRBD1 identical over 8 bases. CDR3 length: 17 amino acids. CDR1 is LNHDA, CDR2 SQIVND, per germline (reference sequence). The V and J ends lost 3 bases and 0 bases, in that order; junction bases with no gene match: 6. The CDR3 DNA follows: TGTGCCAGTAGTATGGGGACAGGATTCGCGAACACCGGGGAGCTGTTTTTT. This gives the protein CASSMGTGFANTGELFF.

This clone was seen only a few times. The chain carries TRBV5-1 and TRBJ2-7, with TRBD2 matching 9 bases. Per germline, CDR1 SGHRS and CDR2 YFSETQ. Losses at the gene ends were 4 bases for V and 1 base for J; bases not matched to a gene: 9. This CDR3 comprises 16 residues. The CDR3 loop is CASSLLTSGPSYEQYF. CDR3 sequence (DNA): TGCGCCAGCAGCCTCCTAACTAGCGGGCCGTCCTACGAGCAGTACTTC.

This clone showed up just a few times. The chain is built from TRBV5-5 and TRBJ2-1; TRBD2 agrees at 11 bases. CDR1 is SGHKS, CDR2 YYEKEE, per germline (reference sequence). V shed 4 bases and J 0 bases; nucleotides not matched to a gene: 3. The CDR3 is 16 residues long. The CDR3 nucleotides read TGTGCCAGCAGCCCTAGCGGGAGGAGCTCCTACAATGAGCAGTTCTTC. Protein product: CASSPSGRSSYNEQFF.

The table lists this clone with many counts. The rearrangement links TRBV23-1 to TRBJ1-5, with 8 nucleotides matching TRBD1. TRBV23-1 counts as an open reading frame of uncertain function. The CDR3 runs 17 residues. The V segment lost 0 bases and the J segment 6 bases; nucleotides outside the gene matches: 10. In nucleotides, the CDR3 is TGCGCCAGCAGTCAATCGGGAGCAACAGGGGGGCGTCAGCCCCAGCATTTT. Protein: CASSQSGATGGRQPQHF.

This clone was counted between two and nine times. This sequence joins TRBV30 and TRBJ1-3; no clear D. The CDR3 covers 14 residues. From germline, CDR1 is GTSNPN and CDR2 SVGIG (reference sequence). Trimming removed 0 bases at V and 0 bases at J, with 6 bases between. The CDR3 here is CAWSVLHSGNTIYF. The CDR3 coding sequence is TGTGCCTGGAGTGTTTTACACTCTGGAAACACCATATATTTT.

The table lists this clone with a few counts. The chain links TRBV29-1 to TRBJ2-7, with TRBD1 as a possible D gene (6 bases). The germline V and J ends were trimmed by 5 bases and 4 bases, with 15 bases remaining between them. This CDR3 comprises 13 residues. Looked up from germline, CDR1 is SQVTM and CDR2 is ANQGSEA. CDR3 in DNA: TGCAGCGTTCAGGGGCCCACGAGGTACGAGCAGTACTTC. The encoded protein is CSVQGPTRYEQYF.